The 30 T cell receptor beta chains reported below all come from one sample, sequenced in a study of cytomegalovirus exposure and HLA in healthy donors. Vbeta (60) and Jbeta (13) primers were used in the PCR. Assay used: immunoSEQ multiplex PCR; TCRdb lists only in-frame clones, some missing. This sample carries 150,000 to 250,000 clones, 82% of them seen once, and the ten largest clones take approximately 6.5%. The sequencing sample was made of PBMCs. Receptors were obtained from a woman aged 45-65 years in good health and CMV-seropositive.

This chain links TRBV19 with TRBJ1-1, with D hard to call. The germline gives CDR1 LNHDA, CDR2 SQIVND (reference sequence). Trimming took off 6 bases at V and 5 bases at J, with 16 bases between the two ends. This CDR3 has 14 residues. CDR3 in amino acids: CASSGWGGRTEAFF. Here the CDR3 DNA reads TGTGCCAGTAGCGGTTGGGGTGGGAGGACTGAAGCTTTCTTT.

This chain links TRBV6-5 with TRBJ1-2; 9 bases agree with TRBD1. The junction had 3 bases not matched to a gene; V was cut back by 2 bases and J by 2 bases. Germline V gene data show CDR1 as MNHEY and CDR2 as SVGAGI. CDR3 size: 15 residues. For the CDR3, the DNA is TGTGCCAGCAGTTACGGGACAGGGAGGAACTATGGCTACACCTTC. Amino acid sequence: CASSYGTGRNYGYTF.

The CDR3, as DNA: TGTGCCAGCAGCTCTCTTGCGGGGAGCGAGCAGTACTTC. Encoded protein: CASSSLAGSEQYF. This sequence joins TRBV11-3 and TRBJ2-7; tentative D call: TRBD2 (6 bases). Trimming cost V 4 bases and J 6 bases, with 13 bases left between them. The CDR3 is 13 residues long. Germline V gene sequence: CDR1 SGHNT, CDR2 YENEEA.

V is TRBV5-8 and J is TRBJ2-3; 13 bases map to TRBD2. Trimming removed 0 bases from V and 2 bases from J; junction bases left unmatched: 3. The CDR3 has 17 residues. From germline, CDR1 is SGHTS and CDR2 YDEGEE. This chain's CDR3 is CASSLGLAGGSTDTQYF. The DNA of the CDR3 is TGTGCCAGCAGCTTGGGACTAGCGGGGGGTTCCACAGATACGCAGTATTTT.

CDR3 residues: CASSSTDRGRLREQYF. CDR3 nucleotide sequence: TGTGCCAGCAGTTCAACGGACAGGGGGCGCCTAAGAGAGCAGTACTTC. The chain recombines TRBV6-6 with TRBJ2-7; 11 bases agree with TRBD1. The CDR3 consists of 16 residues. Trimming cost V 4 bases and J 7 bases; bases outside gene matches: 12. Germline CDR1 MNHNY, CDR2 SVGAGI (reference sequence).

This rearrangement joins TRBV11-2 to TRBJ2-5; possibly TRBD1 for D (5 bases). This CDR3 has 15 amino acids. With 2 bases removed from V and 3 bases from J, the gap between germline ends came to 13 bases. Germline V CDR1 and CDR2: SGHAT, FQNNGV. The chain's CDR3 is CASSLLLGLEETQYF. The CDR3 nucleotides read TGTGCCAGCAGCTTATTACTGGGGCTCGAAGAGACCCAGTACTTC.

This clone was detected only once. The chain carries TRBV28 and TRBJ2-7, with 9 bases lining up with TRBD1. V dropped 2 bases and J dropped 0; count of bases not matched to a gene: 2. From germline, CDR1 is MDHEN and CDR2 SYDVKM. There are 15 residues in the CDR3. CDR3 residues: CASSLGTGPSYEQYF. CDR3 coding DNA: TGTGCCAGCAGTTTAGGGACAGGGCCCTCCTACGAGCAGTACTTC.

V gene TRBV19 combines with J gene TRBJ2-3; no definite D call. V was shortened by 2 bases and J by 0 bases, with 12 bases between the two germline ends. The length of the CDR3 is 16 residues. Per the germline V gene, CDR1 is LNHDA and CDR2 is SQIVND (reference sequence). The CDR3 DNA reads TGTGCCAGTAGTATATCGTTCCTATTTAGCACAGATACGCAGTATTTT. This sequence encodes CASSISFLFSTDTQYF.

The chain joins TRBV7-9 to TRBJ2-3, with TRBD2 matching over 13 bases. J was trimmed by 6 bases and V by 3 bases; bases with no gene match: 9. This CDR3 has 17 residues. The germline CDR1 and CDR2 sequences are SEHNR and FQNEAQ (reference sequence). CDR3 amino acids: CASSFSGTSGALDTQYF. The CDR3 region has the DNA TGTGCCAGCAGCTTCTCCGGGACTAGCGGGGCCCTGGATACGCAGTATTTT.

The chain has TRBV5-1 and TRBJ2-7; perhaps TRBD1 as D (7 bases). The CDR3 consists of 15 residues. CDR1 is SGHRS, CDR2 YFSETQ, per germline. Trimming shortened V by 0 bases and J by 6 bases, and 16 bases separated the two germline ends. The CDR3 here is CASSLVDGRTGEQYF. In DNA form, the CDR3 reads TGCGCCAGCAGCTTGGTCGATGGGAGGACAGGCGAGCAGTACTTC.

This chain uses TRBV11-3 with TRBJ2-5, with TRBD1 identical over 8 bases. V trimming: 5 bases; J trimming: 4 bases; junction bases outside the gene matches: 9. The germline V gene has CDR1 SGHNT and CDR2 YENEEA. The CDR3 length is 15 residues. The CDR3 sequence is CASSAGTGLRETQYF. Here the CDR3 DNA reads TGTGCCAGCAGCGCGGGGACAGGCTTGAGAGAGACCCAGTACTTC.

The chain is built from TRBV10-3 and TRBJ1-2; TRBD1 aligns across 8 bases. Germline V gene sequence: CDR1 ENHRY, CDR2 SYGVKD. This CDR3 is 12 amino acids long. V gave up 7 bases and J gave up 5 bases; unmatched junction bases: 3. This CDR3 is CAITQGAYGYTF. In DNA, the CDR3 is TGTGCCATCACCCAGGGGGCGTATGGCTACACCTTC.

The rearrangement links TRBV7-2 to TRBJ2-1; D possibly corresponds to TRBD2 (5 bases). The CDR3 contains 18 residues. CDR1 is SGHTA and CDR2 is FQGNSA in the germline V gene. Deletions cut 1 base from V and 0 bases from J, with 16 bases between. The CDR3 here is CASSLEMGALFSYNEQFF. The CDR3 DNA follows: TGTGCCAGCAGCTTAGAGATGGGAGCCCTCTTCTCCTACAATGAGCAGTTCTTC.

A note on this clone: Other nucleotide sequences from this sample produce the same CDR3. The chain uses TRBV18 and TRBJ2-1; TRBD1 might be the D (6 bases). The V gene's germline CDR1 is KGHSH and CDR2 LQKENI. V lost 6 bases and J lost 4, with 10 bases in between. This CDR3 is 13 amino acids long. The CDR3 protein is CASSQGQYNEQFF. CDR3 nucleotides: TGTGCCAGCTCCCAAGGACAGTACAATGAGCAGTTCTTC.

The chain employs TRBV7-8 and TRBJ2-7, with 10 bases identical to TRBD1. Germline CDR1 and CDR2: SGHVS and FQNEAQ. V was pared by 4 bases and J by 2 bases, with 5 bases of the junction left unmatched. The CDR3 consists of 15 residues. CDR3 region: CASSSTGGTTYEQYF. The CDR3 DNA reads as TGTGCCAGCAGCTCGACAGGGGGCACTACCTACGAGCAGTACTTC.

This clone occurred a few times. The V call is TRBV6-7, the J call TRBJ2-3; no firm D call. TRBV6-7 is an open reading frame whose function is uncertain. This CDR3 has 16 residues. V shed 2 bases and J shed 3 bases, with 15 bases lying between them. CDR3 nucleotide sequence: TGTGCCAGCAGTTACACCTGTACCCAAGCAACAGATACGCAGTATTTT. This codes for CASSYTCTQATDTQYF.

Written as DNA, the CDR3 is TGTGCCAGCTCACCACCAGAGGGCTCGAACACTGAAGCTTTCTTT. It yields the protein CASSPPEGSNTEAFF. V gene TRBV18 combines with J gene TRBJ1-1; D is unclear. Germline CDR1 is KGHSH and CDR2 is LQKENI. V lost 0 bases and J 1 base, leaving 9 bases between the germline ends. The CDR3 runs 15 residues.

CDR3 amino acids: CASSSPGRGKDQPQHF. CDR3 in DNA: TGTGCCAGTAGTTCGCCCGGCAGGGGGAAAGATCAGCCCCAGCATTTT. The chain has TRBV19 and TRBJ1-5; 7 bases are a match to TRBD1. The junction had 12 bases not matched to a gene; V was cut back by 5 bases and J by 5 bases. CDR1 is LNHDA, CDR2 SQIVND, per germline (reference sequence). The length of the CDR3 is 16 residues.

The rearrangement joins TRBV27 to TRBJ1-4; 8 bases are a match to TRBD1. Germline trimming cut 4 bases from V and 8 bases from J; bases unmatched to any gene: 6. Germline V gene sequence: CDR1 MNHEY, CDR2 SMNVEV (reference sequence). The CDR3 totals 14 residues. The CDR3 loop reads CASSSDRVGEKLFF. Here the CDR3 DNA reads TGTGCCAGCAGTTCGGACAGGGTGGGAGAAAAACTGTTTTTT.

The chain carries TRBV29-1 and TRBJ2-5; D possibly corresponds to TRBD2 (7 bases). TRBJ2-7 explains the end of the DNA better; the J call may be wrong. Germline lookup yields CDR1 SQVTM and CDR2 ANQGSEA. CDR3 length: 12 amino acids. As DNA, the CDR3 is TGCAGCGTTGAACGAGGGGGGGGCGAGCAGTACTTC. This gives the protein CSVERGGGEQYF.

The chain links TRBV5-6 to TRBJ1-1, with D unclear. Trimming stripped 0 bases from V and 0 bases from J, with 3 bases between. The CDR3 consists of 13 residues. CDR1 SGHDT and CDR2 YYEEEE come from the germline V gene. The CDR3 sequence is CASSLGVNTEAFF. The CDR3 DNA follows: TGTGCCAGCAGCTTGGGAGTGAACACTGAAGCTTTCTTT.

The rearrangement joins TRBV27 to TRBJ2-7; the D is unclear. There are 14 residues in the CDR3. Per the germline V gene, CDR1 is MNHEY and CDR2 is SMNVEV (reference sequence). V was shortened by 6 bases and J by 3 bases, with 15 bases between the two germline ends. DNA of the CDR3: TGTGCCAGCAGCGAAGACATAAGCAGCTACGAGCAGTACTTC. This encodes CASSEDISSYEQYF.

This clone came up once. The chain carries TRBV5-6 and TRBJ2-5; TRBD1 matches at 9 bases. This CDR3 contains 16 residues. Trimming cost V 4 bases and J 4 bases; bases outside gene matches: 11. Germline CDR1 is SGHDT and CDR2 is YYEEEE. The CDR3 protein is CASSAGTGWVIETQYF. CDR3 nucleotides: TGTGCCAGCAGCGCCGGGACAGGGTGGGTGATAGAGACCCAGTACTTC. The full variable domain, completed using reference TRBV5-6 and TRBJ2-5, is DAGVTQSPTHLIKTRGQQVTLRCSPKSGHDTVSWYQQALGQGPQFIFQYYEEEERQRGNFPDRFSGHQFPNYSSELNVNALLLGDSALYLCASSAGTGWVIETQYFGPGTRLLVL.

This clone was observed a handful of times. The chain has TRBV5-1 and TRBJ1-3; 9 bases agree with TRBD1. CDR1 SGHRS and CDR2 YFSETQ come from the germline V gene. The CDR3 totals 16 residues. The V segment lost 0 bases and the J segment 4 bases; nucleotides outside the gene matches: 5. The CDR3 loop is CASSLEGQGTGNTIYF. The DNA for the CDR3 is TGCGCCAGCAGCTTGGAAGGACAGGGGACCGGAAACACCATATATTTT.

The V and J genes are TRBV18 and TRBJ1-2; TRBD1 agrees at 9 bases. Germline V gene data show CDR1 as KGHSH and CDR2 as LQKENI. With 2 bases clipped from V and 5 bases from J, the junction kept 12 bases outside the gene matches. The CDR3 has 17 residues. The CDR3 DNA follows: TGTGCCAGCTCACCAGATCTCCGGGACAGGGTCCGGTATGGCTACACCTTC. It encodes CASSPDLRDRVRYGYTF.

The genes are TRBV19 and TRBJ2-5, with 8 bases that match TRBD2. From germline, CDR1 is LNHDA and CDR2 SQIVND (reference sequence). V shed 3 bases and J 1 base; nucleotides not matched to a gene: 4. This CDR3 spans 15 amino acids. This CDR3 reads CASSMGGTSQETQYF. In DNA form, the CDR3 reads TGTGCCAGTAGTATGGGGGGGACTAGCCAAGAGACCCAGTACTTC.

The rearrangement links TRBV11-2 to TRBJ2-3, with 9 bases that match TRBD2. Germline V CDR1 and CDR2: SGHAT, FQNNGV. With V trimmed by 1 base and J by 4 bases, 6 bases remained unmatched. This CDR3 comprises 16 residues. CDR3 residues: CASSLAGGRASDTQYF. CDR3 nucleotide sequence: TGTGCCAGCAGCTTAGCTGGCGGGAGGGCCTCAGATACGCAGTATTTT.

V gene TRBV4-2 combines with J gene TRBJ1-5, with TRBD1 identical over 8 bases. The CDR3 length is 16 residues. The germline V gene encodes CDR1 LGHNA and CDR2 YNFKEQ. V lost 1 base to trimming and J lost 7 bases; unmatched junction nucleotides: 9. CDR3 amino acids: CASSQATGGQGQPQHF. In DNA, the CDR3 is TGTGCCAGCAGCCAAGCTACAGGGGGGCAGGGACAGCCCCAGCATTTT.

The chain couples TRBV15 to TRBJ1-6; unclear D gene. The CDR3 runs 14 residues. Germline values: CDR1 LNHNV, CDR2 YYDKDF (reference sequence). V lost 2 bases to trimming and J lost 7 bases, with 9 bases between them. Written as DNA, the CDR3 is TGTGCCACCAGCAGAACCTTACAGAATTCACCCCTCCACTTT. Its protein is CATSRTLQNSPLHF. Full variable domain (outside the CDR3, taken from reference TRBV15 and TRBJ1-6): DAMVIQNPRYQVTQFGKPVTLSCSQTLNHNVMYWYQQKSSQAPKLLFHYYDKDFNNEADTPDNFQSRRPNTSFCFLDIRSPGLGDTAMYLCATSRTLQNSPLHFGNGTRLTVT.

This sequence joins TRBV7-9 and TRBJ2-3; 8 bases fit TRBD2. V lost 5 bases to trimming and J lost 5 bases; unmatched junction nucleotides: 6. Germline V gene lookup returns CDR1 SEHNR and CDR2 FQNEAQ (reference sequence). This CDR3 is 14 amino acids long. This chain's CDR3 is CASSNRGGGDTQYF. CDR3 DNA sequence: TGTGCCAGCAGCAACCGGGGGGGCGGAGATACGCAGTATTTT. The whole variable domain, remainder taken from reference TRBV7-9 and TRBJ2-3, is DTGVSQNPRHKITKRGQNVTFRCDPISEHNRLYWYRQTLGQGPEFLTYFQNEAQLEKSRLLSDRFSAERPKGSFSTLEIQRTEQGDSAMYLCASSNRGGGDTQYFGPGTRLTVL.